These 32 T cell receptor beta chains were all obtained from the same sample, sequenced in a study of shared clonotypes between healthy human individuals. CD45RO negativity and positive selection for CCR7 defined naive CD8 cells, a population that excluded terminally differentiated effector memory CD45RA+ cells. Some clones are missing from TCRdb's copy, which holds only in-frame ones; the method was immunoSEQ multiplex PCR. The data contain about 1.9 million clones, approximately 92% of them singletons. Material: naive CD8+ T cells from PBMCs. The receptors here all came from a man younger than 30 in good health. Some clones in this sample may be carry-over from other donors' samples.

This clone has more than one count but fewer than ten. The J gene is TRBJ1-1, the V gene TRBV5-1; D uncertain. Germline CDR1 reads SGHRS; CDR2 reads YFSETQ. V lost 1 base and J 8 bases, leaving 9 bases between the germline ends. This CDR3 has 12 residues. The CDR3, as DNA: TGCGCCAGCAGCTTGCTGGGCACGGAAGCTTTCTTT. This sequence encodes CASSLLGTEAFF.

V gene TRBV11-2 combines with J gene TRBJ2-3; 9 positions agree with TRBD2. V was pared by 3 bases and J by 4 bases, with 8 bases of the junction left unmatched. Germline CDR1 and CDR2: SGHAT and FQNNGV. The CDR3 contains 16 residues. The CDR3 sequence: CASSFGTSLFADTQYF. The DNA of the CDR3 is TGTGCCAGCAGCTTTGGGACTAGCTTATTTGCAGATACGCAGTATTTT.

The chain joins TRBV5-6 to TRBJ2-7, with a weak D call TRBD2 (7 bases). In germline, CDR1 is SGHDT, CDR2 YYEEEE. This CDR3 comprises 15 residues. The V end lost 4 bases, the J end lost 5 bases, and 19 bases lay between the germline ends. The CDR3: CASSRGALEVHEQYF. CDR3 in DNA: TGTGCCAGCAGCCGGGGGGCCTTGGAAGTCCACGAGCAGTACTTC. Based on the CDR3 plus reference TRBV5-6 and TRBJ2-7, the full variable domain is DAGVTQSPTHLIKTRGQQVTLRCSPKSGHDTVSWYQQALGQGPQFIFQYYEEEERQRGNFPDRFSGHQFPNYSSELNVNALLLGDSALYLCASSRGALEVHEQYFGPGTRLTVT.

The CDR3 coding sequence is TGTGCCAGCAGTTTATCCGGGACGGTGCAGCCCCAGCATTTT. Translated, it gives CASSLSGTVQPQHF. The rearrangement uses TRBV28 and TRBJ1-5; maybe TRBD1 (5 bases). Germline CDR1 and CDR2: MDHEN and SYDVKM. This CDR3 has 14 residues. The V gene lost 1 base and the J gene lost 7 bases, with 11 bases spanning the gap. The variable domain in full, completed from reference TRBV28 and TRBJ1-5, reads DVKVTQSSRYLVKRTGEKVFLECVQDMDHENMFWYRQDPGLGLRLIYFSYDVKMKEKGDIPEGYSVSREKKERFSLILESASTNQTSMYLCASSLSGTVQPQHFGDGTRLSIL.

In DNA, the CDR3 is TGCGCCAGCAGCCCGATGACGGGAGGGTCCTACAATGAGCAGTTCTTC. This gives the protein CASSPMTGGSYNEQFF. The chain combines TRBV4-1 with TRBJ2-1, with TRBD2 matching 8 bases. The CDR3 has 16 residues. Losses at the gene ends were 4 bases for V and 1 base for J; bases not matched to a gene: 6. The germline V gene encodes CDR1 MGHRA and CDR2 YSYEKL.

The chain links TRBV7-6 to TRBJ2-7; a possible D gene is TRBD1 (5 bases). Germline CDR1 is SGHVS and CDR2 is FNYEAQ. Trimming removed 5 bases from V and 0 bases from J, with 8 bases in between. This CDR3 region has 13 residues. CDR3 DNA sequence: TGTGCCAGCAGCCCGGACACCTCCTACGAGCAGTACTTC. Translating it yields CASSPDTSYEQYF.

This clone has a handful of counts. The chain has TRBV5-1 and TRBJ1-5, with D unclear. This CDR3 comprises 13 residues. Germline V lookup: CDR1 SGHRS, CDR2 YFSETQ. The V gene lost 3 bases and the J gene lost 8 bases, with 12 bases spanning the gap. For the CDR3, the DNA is TGCGCCAGCAGCTCCGAGTTGGGGAAGCCCCAGCATTTT. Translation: CASSSELGKPQHF.

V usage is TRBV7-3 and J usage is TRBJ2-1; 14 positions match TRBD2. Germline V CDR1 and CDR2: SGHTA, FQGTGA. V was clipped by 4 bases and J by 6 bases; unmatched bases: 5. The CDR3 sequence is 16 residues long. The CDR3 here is CASSSATSGRANEQFF. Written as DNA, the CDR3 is TGTGCCAGCAGCTCCGCGACTAGCGGGAGGGCCAATGAGCAGTTCTTC.

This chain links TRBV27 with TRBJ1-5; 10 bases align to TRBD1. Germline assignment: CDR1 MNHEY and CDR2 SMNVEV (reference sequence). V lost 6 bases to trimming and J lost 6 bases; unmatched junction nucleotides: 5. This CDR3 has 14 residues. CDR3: CASRDRGQGQPQHF. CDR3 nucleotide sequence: TGTGCCAGCAGAGACAGGGGGCAGGGTCAGCCCCAGCATTTT.

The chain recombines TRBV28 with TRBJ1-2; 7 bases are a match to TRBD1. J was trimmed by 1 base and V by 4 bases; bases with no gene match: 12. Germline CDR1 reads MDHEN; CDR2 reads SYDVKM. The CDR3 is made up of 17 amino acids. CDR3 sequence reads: CASSSGQETQFNYGYTF. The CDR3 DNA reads TGTGCCAGCAGTTCCGGACAGGAGACACAATTTAACTATGGCTACACCTTC.

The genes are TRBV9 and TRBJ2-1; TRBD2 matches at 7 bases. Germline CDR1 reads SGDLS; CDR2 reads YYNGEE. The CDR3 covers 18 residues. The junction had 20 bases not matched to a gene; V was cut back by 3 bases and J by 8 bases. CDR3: CASSAEKGGTLAFYEQFF. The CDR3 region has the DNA TGTGCCAGCAGCGCAGAGAAGGGAGGGACTCTGGCGTTTTATGAGCAGTTCTTC.

CDR3 sequence: CASSRVGEVEGGYTF. In nucleotides, the CDR3 is TGCGCCAGCAGCCGAGTCGGGGAGGTAGAGGGTGGCTACACCTTC. J is TRBJ1-2 and V is TRBV4-1; D not resolved. V lost 4 bases, J lost 7 bases, and 19 bases lay in between. This CDR3 comprises 15 residues. CDR1 and CDR2 from the germline V gene are MGHRA and YSYEKL.

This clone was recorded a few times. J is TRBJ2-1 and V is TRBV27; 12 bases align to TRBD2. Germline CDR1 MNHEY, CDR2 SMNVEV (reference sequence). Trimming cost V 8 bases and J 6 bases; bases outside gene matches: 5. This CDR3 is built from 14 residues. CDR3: CASLGLAGTNEQFF. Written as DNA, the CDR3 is TGTGCCAGCCTCGGACTAGCGGGAACCAATGAGCAGTTCTTC.

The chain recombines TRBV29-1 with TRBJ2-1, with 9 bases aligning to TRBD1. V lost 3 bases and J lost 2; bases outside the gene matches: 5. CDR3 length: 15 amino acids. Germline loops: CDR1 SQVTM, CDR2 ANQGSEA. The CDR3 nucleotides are TGCAGCGTTGAGCCCGGGACAGGGCCCTACAATGAGCAGTTCTTC. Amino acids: CSVEPGTGPYNEQFF.

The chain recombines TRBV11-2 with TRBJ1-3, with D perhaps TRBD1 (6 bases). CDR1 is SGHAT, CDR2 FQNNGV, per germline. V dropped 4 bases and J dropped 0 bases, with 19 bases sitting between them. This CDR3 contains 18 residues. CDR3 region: CASSSREGHRGSGNTIYF. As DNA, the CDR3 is TGTGCCAGCAGCTCTAGGGAGGGACATCGGGGCTCTGGAAACACCATATATTTT.

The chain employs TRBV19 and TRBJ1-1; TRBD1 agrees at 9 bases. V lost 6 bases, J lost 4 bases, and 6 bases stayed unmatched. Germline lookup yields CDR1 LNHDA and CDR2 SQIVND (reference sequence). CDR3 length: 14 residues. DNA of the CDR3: TGTGCCAGTAGCAACAGGGGGCTGGGCACTGAAGCTTTCTTT. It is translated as CASSNRGLGTEAFF.

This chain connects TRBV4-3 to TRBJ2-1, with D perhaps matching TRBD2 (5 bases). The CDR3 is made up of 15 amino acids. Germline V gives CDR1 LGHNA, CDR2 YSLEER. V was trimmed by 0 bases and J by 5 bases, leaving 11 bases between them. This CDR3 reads CASSQDADSDNEQFF. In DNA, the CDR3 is TGCGCCAGCAGCCAAGATGCGGACTCGGACAATGAGCAGTTCTTC.

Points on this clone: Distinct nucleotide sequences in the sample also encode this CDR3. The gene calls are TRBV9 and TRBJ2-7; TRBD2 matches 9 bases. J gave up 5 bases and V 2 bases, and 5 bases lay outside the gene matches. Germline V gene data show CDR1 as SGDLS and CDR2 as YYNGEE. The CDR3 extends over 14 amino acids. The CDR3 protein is CASSVSGRSDEQYF. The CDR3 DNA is TGTGCCAGCAGCGTGAGCGGGAGGAGCGACGAGCAGTACTTC.

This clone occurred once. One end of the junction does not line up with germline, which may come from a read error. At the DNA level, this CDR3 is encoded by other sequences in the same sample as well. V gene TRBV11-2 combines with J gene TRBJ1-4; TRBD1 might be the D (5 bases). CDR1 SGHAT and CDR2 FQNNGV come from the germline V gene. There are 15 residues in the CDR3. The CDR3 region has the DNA TGTGCCAGCAGCCAGGGACCTGAGGCTAATGAAAAGCTGTTTTTT. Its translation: CASSQGPEANEKLFF. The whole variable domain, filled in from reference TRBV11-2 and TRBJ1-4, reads EAGVAQSPRYKIIEKRQSVAFWCNPISGHATLYWYQQILGQGPKLLIQFQNNGVVDDSQLPKDRFSAERLKGVDSTLKIQPAKLEDSAVYLCASSQGPEANEKLFFGSGTQLSVL.

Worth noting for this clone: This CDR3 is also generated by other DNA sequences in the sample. CDR3 protein: CASSASGSYDEQFF. The CDR3 region has the DNA TGTGCCAGCAGCGCTAGCGGGAGTTATGATGAGCAGTTCTTC. V gene TRBV9 combines with J gene TRBJ2-1; TRBD2 matches 10 bases. The germline CDR1 and CDR2 sequences are SGDLS and YYNGEE. CDR3 length: 14 amino acids. The ends lost 3 bases at V and 8 bases at J; junction bases unmatched: 5.

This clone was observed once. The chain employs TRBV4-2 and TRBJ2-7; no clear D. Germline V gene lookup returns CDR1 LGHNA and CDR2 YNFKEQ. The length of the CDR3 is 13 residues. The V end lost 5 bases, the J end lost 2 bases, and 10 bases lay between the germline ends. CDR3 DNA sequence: TGTGCCAGCAGCGACGGACCGACCTACGAGCAGTACTTC. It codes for CASSDGPTYEQYF.

This CDR3 reads CASSGRDYLRYGYTF. For the CDR3, the DNA is TGTGCCAGCAGTGGCCGGGACTATCTTCGGTATGGCTACACCTTC. The chain uses TRBV6-1 and TRBJ1-2; a possible D gene is TRBD1 (5 bases). CDR1 is MNHNS and CDR2 is SASEGT in the germline V gene. V lost 4 bases and J lost 5, with 17 bases in between. This CDR3 contains 15 residues.

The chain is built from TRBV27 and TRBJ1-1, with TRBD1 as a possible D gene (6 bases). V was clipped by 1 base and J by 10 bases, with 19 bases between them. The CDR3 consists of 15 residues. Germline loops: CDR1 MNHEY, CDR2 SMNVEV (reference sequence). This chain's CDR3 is CASSLYFNTGGGAFF. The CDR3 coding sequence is TGTGCCAGCAGTTTATATTTCAATACGGGAGGGGGAGCTTTCTTT.

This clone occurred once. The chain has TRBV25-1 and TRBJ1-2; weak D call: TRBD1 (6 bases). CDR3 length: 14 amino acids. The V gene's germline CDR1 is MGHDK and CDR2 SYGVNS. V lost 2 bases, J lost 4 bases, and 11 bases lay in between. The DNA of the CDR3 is TGTGCCAGCAGTGAACAGGGGCGAGGCTATGGCTACACCTTC. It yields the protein CASSEQGRGYGYTF.

Here the CDR3 DNA reads TGTGCCAGCAGTCCCCAGCCGGGAAGCAATCAGCCCCAGCATTTT. As protein: CASSPQPGSNQPQHF. The gene calls are TRBV28 and TRBJ1-5; no clear D. CDR1 is MDHEN, CDR2 SYDVKM, per germline. Trimming cost V 5 bases and J 1 base, with 12 bases left between them. This CDR3 region has 15 residues.

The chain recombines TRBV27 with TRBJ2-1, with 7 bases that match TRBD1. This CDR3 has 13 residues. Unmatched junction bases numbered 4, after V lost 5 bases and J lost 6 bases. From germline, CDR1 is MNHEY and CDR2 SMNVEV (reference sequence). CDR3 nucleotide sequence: TGTGCCAGCAGTCCAGACAGGGTCAATGAGCAGTTCTTC. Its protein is CASSPDRVNEQFF.

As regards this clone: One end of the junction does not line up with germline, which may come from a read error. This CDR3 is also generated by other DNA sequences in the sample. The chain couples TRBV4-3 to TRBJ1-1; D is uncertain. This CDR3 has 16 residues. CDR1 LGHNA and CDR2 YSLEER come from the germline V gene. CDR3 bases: TGCGCCAGCAGCCAAGAACCAATCCCGATGAACACTGAAGCCTTCTTT. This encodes CASSQEPIPMNTEAFF.

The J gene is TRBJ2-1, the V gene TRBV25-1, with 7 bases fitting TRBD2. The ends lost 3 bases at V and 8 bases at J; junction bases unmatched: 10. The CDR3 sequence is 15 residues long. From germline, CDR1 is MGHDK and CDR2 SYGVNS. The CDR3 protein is CASSDKSGIGHEQFF. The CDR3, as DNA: TGTGCCAGCAGTGACAAAAGCGGGATCGGCCATGAGCAGTTCTTC.

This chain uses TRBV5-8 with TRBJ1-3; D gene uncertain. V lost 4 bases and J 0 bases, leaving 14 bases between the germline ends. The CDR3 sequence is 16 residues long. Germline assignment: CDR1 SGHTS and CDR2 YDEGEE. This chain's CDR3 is CASSPAGWFSGNTIYF. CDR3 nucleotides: TGTGCCAGCAGCCCAGCCGGATGGTTCTCTGGAAACACCATATATTTT.

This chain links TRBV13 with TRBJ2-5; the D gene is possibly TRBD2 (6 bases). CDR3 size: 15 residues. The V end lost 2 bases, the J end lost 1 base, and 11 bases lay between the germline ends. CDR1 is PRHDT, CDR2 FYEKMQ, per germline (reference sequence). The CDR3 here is CASSLPGVSQETQYF. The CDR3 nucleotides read TGTGCCAGCAGCTTACCGGGAGTCTCCCAAGAGACCCAGTACTTC.

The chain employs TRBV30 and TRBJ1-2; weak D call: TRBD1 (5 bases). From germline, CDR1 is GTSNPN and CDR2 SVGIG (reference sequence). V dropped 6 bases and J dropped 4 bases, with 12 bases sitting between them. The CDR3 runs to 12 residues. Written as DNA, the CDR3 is TGTGCCTGTGAGGGGCTGAGCTATGGCTACACCTTC. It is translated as CACEGLSYGYTF.

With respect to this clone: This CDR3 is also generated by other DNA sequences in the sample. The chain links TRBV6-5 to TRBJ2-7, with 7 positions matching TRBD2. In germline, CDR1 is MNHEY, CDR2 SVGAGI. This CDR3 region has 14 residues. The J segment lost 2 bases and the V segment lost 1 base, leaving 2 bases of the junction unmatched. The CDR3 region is CASSYFGGAYEQYF. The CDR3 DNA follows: TGTGCCAGCAGTTACTTTGGGGGGGCCTACGAGCAGTACTTC.